These 5 T cell receptor beta chains came from one sample sequenced in a study of blood T cell repertoires in COVID-19. Profiled with immunoSEQ multiplex PCR; TCRdb holds only in-frame clones, not every one. Here the sample spans just over 150,000 clones, approximately 84% being singletons. Sample: peripheral blood. These receptor sequences come from a woman of 80 years or more with acute or convalescent COVID-19.

The chain joins TRBV7-8 to TRBJ2-2, with 11 bases identical to TRBD2. V shed 1 base, J shed 1 base, and the junction held 5 bases outside the gene matches. Germline V gene sequence: CDR1 SGHVS, CDR2 FQNEAQ. The CDR3 extends over 18 amino acids. The CDR3 spells CASSLVFSGGVNTGELFF. In nucleotides, the CDR3 is TGTGCCAGCAGCTTAGTATTTAGCGGGGGGGTGAACACCGGGGAGCTGTTTTTT.

The chain joins TRBV6-6 to TRBJ2-5; 7 bases are a match to TRBD1. Per germline, CDR1 MNHNY and CDR2 SVGAGI (reference sequence). This CDR3 region has 13 residues. Trimming removed 6 bases from V and 1 base from J; junction bases left unmatched: 2. This CDR3 reads CASRGQFQETQYF. The CDR3, as DNA: TGTGCCAGCAGGGGACAGTTCCAAGAGACCCAGTACTTC.

The genes are TRBV9 and TRBJ2-3; D gene unclear. The CDR3 contains 14 residues. Trimming took 4 bases from V and 0 from J, leaving 9 bases between them. The germline V gene encodes CDR1 SGDLS and CDR2 YYNGEE. The CDR3 sequence: CASSPGSSTDTQYF. Here the CDR3 DNA reads TGTGCCAGCAGCCCAGGTAGTAGCACAGATACGCAGTATTTT.

V gene TRBV2 combines with J gene TRBJ1-1; a weak D match, TRBD1 (5 bases). The CDR3 is made up of 15 amino acids. CDR1 and CDR2 (germline): SNHLY, FYNNEI. Trimming left V 0 bases short and J 8 bases short, with 16 bases between. Written as DNA, the CDR3 is TGTGCCAGCAGTGAAGCGTGGGGGGGAGACGGGGAAGCTTTCTTT. Amino acids: CASSEAWGGDGEAFF.

The chain has TRBV30 and TRBJ2-1, with 8 bases that match TRBD2. Trimming at V came to 1 base and at J to 3 bases, leaving 8 bases not matched to a gene. The CDR3 is 16 amino acids. Germline V CDR1 and CDR2: GTSNPN, SVGIG (reference sequence). CDR3 region: CAWSAYSGIVYNEQFF. Written as DNA, the CDR3 is TGTGCCTGGAGTGCCTATAGCGGGATTGTCTACAATGAGCAGTTCTTC.